The rows below give T cell receptor beta chains drawn from one sample of a study of blood T cell repertoires in COVID-19. Generated by immunoSEQ multiplex PCR, the TCRdb table keeps only in-frame clones and is missing some. In the table there are about 200,000 clones, more than 70% of which are singletons. The sequencing sample was made of PBMCs or T cells enriched from blood (not recorded which). The receptors originated from a middle-aged man with acute COVID-19. Each CDR3 is given with its conserved first and last residue. A D gene is named only where the DNA matches it firmly. The listing skips clone size in some rows; elsewhere it reads once, few, many or a size class.

-	-	TRBV5-4	TRBJ2-7	CASSLIGSSYEQYF	TGTGCCAGCAGCTTAATCGGTAGCTCCTACGAGCAGTACTTC
-	TRBD1	TRBV7-2	TRBJ1-2	CASSLVGTVSNYGYTF	TGTGCCAGCAGCTTAGTCGGGACAGTTTCTAACTATGGCTACACCTTC
-	-	TRBV19	TRBJ1-6	CASSIAAIQGNSPLHF	TGTGCCAGTAGTATAGCGGCGATTCAGGGGAATTCACCCCTCCACTTT
-	-	TRBV6-5	TRBJ2-5	CASSLRTRRETQYF	TGTGCCAGCAGTTTAAGGACTCGACGGGAGACCCAGTACTTC
-	-	TRBV11-2	TRBJ1-1	CASSSGGVGTEAFF	TGTGCCAGCAGCTCCGGGGGAGTGGGAACTGAAGCTTTCTTT
-	TRBD2	TRBV28	TRBJ2-5	CASSFKVISGRAWDETQYF	TGTGCCAGCAGTTTTAAGGTTATTAGCGGGAGGGCCTGGGATGAGACCCAGTACTTC
-	-	TRBV12-3/TRBV12-4	TRBJ1-4	CASGGGFNEKLFF	TGTGCCAGCGGGGGGGGATTCAATGAAAAACTGTTTTTT
-	-	TRBV27	TRBJ1-2	CASSRAALGYGYTF	TGTGCCAGCAGTCGTGCGGCCCTGGGCTATGGCTACACCTTC
-	-	TRBV5-1	TRBJ1-2	CASSLLQGSYGYTF	TGCGCCAGCAGCTTGTTACAGGGTAGTTATGGCTACACCTTC
-	TRBD1	TRBV27	TRBJ1-1	CASSSQGTNTEAFF	TGTGCCAGCTCCTCACAGGGGACGAACACTGAAGCTTTCTTT
-	-	TRBV6-6	TRBJ1-5	CASTPRAFSSNQPQHF	TGTGCCAGCACCCCTCGTGCATTTAGTAGCAATCAGCCCCAGCATTTT
-	-	TRBV2	TRBJ2-2	CASSVRQITGELFF	TGTGCCAGCAGTGTAAGACAGATCACCGGGGAGCTGTTTTTT
-	-	TRBV7-9	TRBJ1-4	CASSLGEKHNEKLFF	TGTGCCAGCAGCTTAGGAGAGAAGCACAATGAAAAACTGTTTTTT
-	TRBD1	TRBV15	TRBJ1-4	CATSRVVGQGAEKLFF	TGTGCCACCAGCAGAGTCGTCGGACAGGGAGCTGAAAAACTGTTTTTT
-	-	TRBV19	TRBJ1-2	CASSPRGPGGYTF	TGTGCCAGTAGTCCGAGAGGTCCCGGGGGCTACACCTTC
-	TRBD1	TRBV6-5	TRBJ2-5	CASRRRGQAPETQYF	TGTGCCAGCCGCCGACGGGGACAGGCACCCGAGACCCAGTACTTC
-	-	TRBV7-2	TRBJ2-2	CASSYASVGELFF	TGTGCCAGCAGCTACGCTAGCGTCGGGGAGCTGTTTTTT
-	-	TRBV7-2	TRBJ2-3	CASSLGAGWPQYF	TGTGCCAGCAGCTTAGGGGCGGGTTGGCCGCAGTATTTT
-	TRBD2	TRBV11-3	TRBJ2-3	CASSQTGTSLADTQYF	TGTGCCAGCAGTCAAACCGGGACTAGTCTAGCAGATACGCAGTATTTT
few	-	TRBV6-1	TRBJ2-7	CASSEWGDEQYF	TGTGCCAGCAGTGAATGGGGAGACGAGCAGTACTTC
-	TRBD2	TRBV5-4	TRBJ2-2	CASSLAGGYTGELFF	TGTGCCAGCAGCTTAGCGGGAGGGTACACCGGGGAGCTGTTTTTT
-	-	TRBV15	TRBJ1-3	CATSRNVGSGNTIYF	TGTGCCACCAGCAGAAACGTCGGCTCTGGAAACACCATATATTTT
-	-	TRBV5-4	TRBJ1-3	CASSLEWRGTRNTIYF	TGTGCCAGCAGCTTGGAGTGGCGGGGGACACGAAACACCATATATTTT
-	-	TRBV4-3	TRBJ2-3	CASSPYRFADTQYF	TGCGCCAGCAGCCCCTACCGCTTTGCAGATACGCAGTATTTT
-	-	TRBV7-2	TRBJ1-4	CASRAGQGEKLFF	TGTGCCAGCAGAGCAGGACAAGGGGAAAAACTGTTTTTT
-	TRBD2	TRBV4-2	TRBJ2-1	CASSQGPGTSGRSNEQFF	TGTGCCAGCAGCCAAGGACCCGGGACTAGCGGGAGGAGCAATGAGCAGTTCTTC
-	TRBD2	TRBV7-7	TRBJ2-3	CASSPGLDTDTQYF	TGTGCCAGCAGTCCGGGACTAGACACAGATACGCAGTATTTT
once	TRBD2	TRBV20-1	TRBJ2-5	CSASRLSGRKTQYF	TGCAGTGCTAGTAGGCTTAGCGGGAGGAAGACCCAGTACTTC
-	TRBD1	TRBV28	TRBJ1-4	CASSYIGTGGGEKLFF	TGTGCCAGCAGTTATATCGGGACAGGGGGAGGTGAAAAACTGTTTTTT